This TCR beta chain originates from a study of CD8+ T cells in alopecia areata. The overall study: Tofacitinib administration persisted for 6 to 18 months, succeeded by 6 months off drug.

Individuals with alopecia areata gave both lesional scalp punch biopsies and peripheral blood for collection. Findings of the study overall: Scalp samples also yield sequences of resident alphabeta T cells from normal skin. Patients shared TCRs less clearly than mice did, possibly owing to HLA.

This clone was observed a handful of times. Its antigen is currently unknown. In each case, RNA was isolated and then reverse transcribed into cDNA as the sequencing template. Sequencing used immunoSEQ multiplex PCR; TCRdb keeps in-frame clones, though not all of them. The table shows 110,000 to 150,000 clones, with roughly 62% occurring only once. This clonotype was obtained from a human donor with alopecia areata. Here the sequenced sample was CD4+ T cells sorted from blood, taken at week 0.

CDR3 sequence reads: CAGEEGYTF. The CDR3 DNA is TGTGCTGGGGAAGAGGGCTACACCTTC. The chain is built from TRBV7-7 and TRBJ1-2; no definite D call. The CDR3 contains 9 residues. CDR1 SSHAT and CDR2 FNYEAQ come from the germline V gene (reference sequence). Looking up the rest from reference TRBV7-7 and TRBJ1-2 gives the full variable domain: GAGVSQSPRYKVTKRGQDVTLRCDPISSHATLYWYQQALGQGPEFLTYFNYEAQPDKSGLPSDRFSAERPEGSISTLTIQRTEQRDSAMYRCAGEEGYTFGSGTRLTVV.